These 15 T cell receptor beta chains originate from one sample sequenced in a study of Graves' ophthalmopathy and Graves' hyperthyroidism. Amplification from RNA transcripts yielded the TCR beta CDR3 regions. In the first round, RT-PCR was carried out with HTBI primers, and a multiplex PCR formed the second round. One entry per CDR3 protein results from TCRdb running MiXCR on the multiplex PCR reads. The table has around 400,000 distinct CDR3 sequences, 20% to 25% seen once. The sequenced material came from peripheral blood. The receptor source for this set is a woman aged 18-35 years with stable Graves' hyperthyroidism.

The table lists this clonotype with many counts. J is TRBJ2-5 and V is TRBV6-1, with 8 bases identical to TRBD2. The germline gives CDR1 MNHNS, CDR2 SASEGT. The CDR3 runs 15 residues. The junction had 12 bases not matched to a gene; V was cut back by 5 bases and J by 7 bases. The CDR3 spells CASSQGLARHATQYF. The CDR3 DNA sequence: TGTGCCAGCAGTCAAGGACTAGCAAGACACGCGACCCAGTACTTC.

This clonotype was counted ten times or more. The CDR3 region is CSAVNRVGGELFF. The CDR3 DNA sequence: TGCAGTGCCGTAAACAGGGTGGGCGGGGAGCTGTTTTTT. The chain carries TRBV20-1 and TRBJ2-2; D is possibly TRBD1 (6 bases). V gave up 6 bases and J gave up 7 bases, with 15 bases separating them. Germline V CDR1 and CDR2: DFQATT, SNEGSKA (reference sequence). There are 13 residues in the CDR3.

The gene calls are TRBV6-1 and TRBJ1-1; D is uncertain. The CDR3 length is 12 residues. CDR1 and CDR2 from the germline V gene are MNHNS and SASEGT. Trimming left V 5 bases short and J 8 bases short, with 12 bases between. The CDR3 region has the DNA TGTGCCAGCAGTAAAGAAGGATGGGAAGCTTTCTTT. Protein: CASSKEGWEAFF.

This clonotype has a count of ten or more. The V call is TRBV20-1, the J call TRBJ2-2; D not resolved. Germline V lookup: CDR1 DFQATT, CDR2 SNEGSKA (reference sequence). The CDR3 runs 14 residues. The V and J ends lost 5 bases and 5 bases respectively, with 15 bases between them. Written as DNA, the CDR3 is TGCAGTGCTGACGCTGCGAATCCGACCGGGGAGCTGTTTTTT. This gives the protein CSADAANPTGELFF.

Concerning this clonotype itself: Just one base apart from a much larger clone, this may be a read error. V is TRBV2 and J is TRBJ2-5, with D possibly matching TRBD2 (5 bases). The CDR3 is made up of 14 amino acids. CDR1 is SNHLY and CDR2 is FYNNEI in the germline V gene. The CDR3 reads CASSLAGPQEAQYF. CDR3 sequence (DNA): TGTGCCAGCAGCCTAGCTGGCCCCCAAGAGGCCCAGTACTTC.

In its sample, this clonotype was seen many times. This chain links TRBV7-9 with TRBJ1-2; D not certain. V lost 1 base to trimming and J lost 4 bases, with 10 bases between them. The CDR3 sequence is 14 residues long. Germline CDR1 reads SEHNR; CDR2 reads FQNEAQ (reference sequence). The chain's CDR3 is CASSLVGSVYGYTF. The CDR3 nucleotides are TGTGCCAGCAGCTTAGTGGGGTCTGTCTATGGCTACACCTTC.

A few counts support this clonotype. The chain links TRBV5-6 to TRBJ1-6; tentatively, D is TRBD1 (5 bases). Deletions cut 1 base from V and 10 bases from J, with 9 bases between. The germline gives CDR1 SGHDT, CDR2 YYEEEE. CDR3 length: 13 residues. CDR3 bases: TGTGCCAGCAGCTTGAGGGGTGACTCACCCCTCCACTTT. Translation: CASSLRGDSPLHF.

This clonotype was picked up many times. This chain joins TRBV15 and TRBJ1-2; a weak D match, TRBD1 (5 bases). V lost 4 bases, J lost 4 bases, and 16 bases lay in between. The CDR3 runs to 15 residues. Germline V gene sequence: CDR1 LNHNV, CDR2 YYDKDF (reference sequence). The CDR3 sequence: CATSKEQAVIYGYTF. The DNA for the CDR3 is TGTGCCACCAGCAAGGAACAGGCGGTTATCTATGGCTACACCTTC.

This clonotype appeared many times. The rearrangement links TRBV20-1 to TRBJ2-5; maybe TRBD1 (6 bases). Germline CDR1 is DFQATT and CDR2 is SNEGSKA (reference sequence). The CDR3 consists of 13 residues. The ends were cut back, 1 base at V and 5 bases at J, with 11 bases in the middle. CDR3 DNA: TGCAGTGCTAGAGTGACAGGCGTGGAGACCCAGTACTTC. Residues: CSARVTGVETQYF.

The sample holds many counts of this clonotype. This chain joins TRBV6-1 and TRBJ2-5; 7 bases agree with TRBD1. The V segment lost 6 bases and the J segment 0 bases; nucleotides outside the gene matches: 10. The germline gives CDR1 MNHNS, CDR2 SASEGT. The CDR3 is 16 residues long. The CDR3 coding sequence is TGTGCCAGCAGCGCCCGGGACAGCTCCTACCAAGAGACCCAGTACTTC. Translation gives CASSARDSSYQETQYF.

This clonotype was observed at least ten times. The V and J genes are TRBV12-3 or TRBV12-4 and TRBJ1-2, with TRBD1 as a possible D gene (5 bases). V lost 0 bases and J lost 3, with 17 bases in between. The CDR3 is 17 residues long. The DNA of the CDR3 is TGTGCCAGCAGTTTAGCGGTTTTTAGAGGGGTTGACTATGGCTACACCTTC. As protein: CASSLAVFRGVDYGYTF.

The table lists this clonotype with a few counts. The chain combines TRBV20-1 with TRBJ2-2; 7 positions match TRBD1. CDR3 size: 17 residues. V gave up 0 bases and J gave up 2 bases; unmatched junction bases: 9. CDR1 and CDR2 from the germline V gene are DFQATT and SNEGSKA (reference sequence). In DNA, the CDR3 is TGCAGTGCTAGAGATAGGAGACAGGGATCCAACACCGGGGAGCTGTTTTTT. It codes for CSARDRRQGSNTGELFF.

This clonotype came up many times. V and J are TRBV6-2 or TRBV6-3 and TRBJ1-1; TRBD1 is a possible D gene (5 bases). V lost 5 bases and J lost 4, with 17 bases in between. CDR3 length: 15 amino acids. Germline V lookup: CDR1 MNHEY, CDR2 SVGEGT. The CDR3 DNA is TGTGCCAGCAGTCTCTTACCAGGGTTCGGCACTGAAGCTTTCTTT. It encodes CASSLLPGFGTEAFF.

This clonotype was counted at least ten times. CDR3 protein: CASRGGGNNSPLHF. The CDR3 region has the DNA TGCGCCAGCAGAGGGGGTGGGAATAATTCACCCCTCCACTTT. The chain has TRBV4-1 and TRBJ1-6; a possible D gene is TRBD1 (6 bases). There are 14 residues in the CDR3. The V end was cut by 6 bases, the J end by 5 bases, with 11 bases between. CDR1 is MGHRA, CDR2 YSYEKL, per germline.

This clonotype came up many times. The J gene is TRBJ1-2, the V gene TRBV11-2; D is uncertain. CDR3 length: 14 residues. In germline, CDR1 is SGHAT, CDR2 FQNNGV. V gave up 1 base and J gave up 0 bases, with 6 bases separating them. CDR3 region: CASSLGSANYGYTF. Written as DNA, the CDR3 is TGTGCCAGCAGCTTAGGTTCTGCTAACTATGGCTACACCTTC. The whole variable domain, filled in from reference TRBV11-2 and TRBJ1-2, reads EAGVAQSPRYKIIEKRQSVAFWCNPISGHATLYWYQQILGQGPKLLIQFQNNGVVDDSQLPKDRFSAERLKGVDSTLKIQPAKLEDSAVYLCASSLGSANYGYTFGSGTRLTVV.